The 10 T cell receptor beta chains below all came from one sample that was sequenced in a study of Ad26.COV2.S vaccination and SARS-CoV-2 variants. Treatment reported: about 20 received Ad26.COV2.S at low or high dose, single or two shots; roughly five received placebo; per-sample allocation not given. Day 63 after the first injection of vaccine or placebo was the sampling time. The data were produced by immunoSEQ multiplex PCR, yet TCRdb's version contains in-frame clones alone and is incomplete. The table includes about 400,000 clones, 83% detected once. Material: peripheral blood, obtained in a trial of Ad26.COV2.S vaccine versus placebo. These TCRs come from a person aged 18-65 years who received the Ad26.COV2.S COVID-19 vaccine or a placebo.

V is TRBV28 and J is TRBJ1-2; 10 bases agree with TRBD1. Trimming cost V 6 bases and J 7 bases; bases outside gene matches: 5. The CDR3 has 13 amino acids. Germline V gene data show CDR1 as MDHEN and CDR2 as SYDVKM. The CDR3 region has the DNA TGTGCCAGCAGGACCGGGACAGGGGCTGGCTACACCTTC. It codes for CASRTGTGAGYTF.

This chain connects TRBV6-1 to TRBJ1-2; D is undetermined. The CDR3 covers 12 residues. Germline V gives CDR1 MNHNS, CDR2 SASEGT. V lost 2 bases and J 0 bases, leaving 1 base between the germline ends. The CDR3 reads CASSETNYGYTF. CDR3 nucleotide sequence: TGTGCCAGCAGTGAAACTAACTATGGCTACACCTTC.

This clone was seen just once. J is TRBJ2-1 and V is TRBV29-1; 9 bases fit TRBD2. The germline gives CDR1 SQVTM, CDR2 ANQGSEA. V gave up 7 bases and J gave up 8 bases; unmatched junction bases: 15. The CDR3 contains 15 residues. CDR3 in amino acids: CSGLRLGTSIYEQFF. In DNA, the CDR3 is TGCAGCGGCCTGAGGTTGGGGACTAGCATATATGAGCAGTTCTTC.

The V gene is TRBV4-2, the J gene TRBJ1-1; D ambiguous. From germline, CDR1 is LGHNA and CDR2 YNFKEQ. This CDR3 has 16 residues. Trimming pared 0 bases from V and 0 bases from J, leaving 11 bases between. The CDR3 reads CASSQEASLMNTEAFF. CDR3 bases: TGTGCCAGCAGCCAAGAGGCCAGCTTAATGAACACTGAAGCTTTCTTT.

This chain joins TRBV27 and TRBJ1-6; D call uncertain. The V gene's germline CDR1 is MNHEY and CDR2 SMNVEV (reference sequence). V was trimmed by 3 bases and J by 0 bases, leaving 12 bases between them. There are 17 residues in the CDR3. This CDR3 reads CASSFQPESSYNSPLHF. The CDR3 DNA reads as TGTGCCAGCAGTTTTCAACCAGAGAGCTCCTATAATTCACCCCTCCACTTT.

This sequence joins TRBV7-9 and TRBJ2-3; TRBD2 matches 13 bases. The CDR3 sequence is 15 residues long. Trimming took 4 bases from V and 5 from J; bases not matched to a gene: 3. The germline V gene has CDR1 SEHNR and CDR2 FQNEAQ (reference sequence). The CDR3 here is CASSWRLAGGDTQYF. CDR3 DNA: TGTGCCAGCAGCTGGCGACTAGCGGGAGGAGATACGCAGTATTTT.

The chain links TRBV6-5 to TRBJ2-3, with 7 bases aligning to TRBD2. This CDR3 contains 14 residues. Germline-derived CDR1 and CDR2 are MNHEY and SVGAGI. V lost 7 bases, J lost 5 bases, and 9 bases stayed unmatched. Here the CDR3 DNA reads TGTGCCAGCACTAAAGGGGACTATCAAGATACGCAGTATTTT. Translating gives CASTKGDYQDTQYF.

The J gene is TRBJ2-7, the V gene TRBV18; TRBD2 matches 9 bases. The CDR3 totals 13 residues. The junction had 2 bases not matched to a gene; V was cut back by 1 base and J by 7 bases. Germline V gives CDR1 KGHSH, CDR2 LQKENI. CDR3 coding DNA: TGTGCCAGCTCACCACGGGCGGGAGGGGAGCAGTACTTC. It specifies CASSPRAGGEQYF.

The chain links TRBV7-3 to TRBJ2-5; 14 bases are a match to TRBD2. The junction had 7 bases not matched to a gene; V was cut back by 5 bases and J by 8 bases. The CDR3 runs to 15 residues. Germline CDR1 is SGHTA and CDR2 is FQGTGA. The CDR3 is CASSGKTSGRVTQYF. For the CDR3, the DNA is TGTGCCAGCAGCGGAAAGACTAGCGGGAGGGTAACCCAGTACTTC.

This chain joins TRBV12-3 or TRBV12-4 and TRBJ2-5; no reliable D call. The V gene lost 4 bases and the J gene lost 0 bases, with 3 bases spanning the gap. This CDR3 has 12 residues. This CDR3 is CASSSNQETQYF. The CDR3 DNA sequence: TGTGCCAGCAGTTCCAACCAAGAGACCCAGTACTTC.